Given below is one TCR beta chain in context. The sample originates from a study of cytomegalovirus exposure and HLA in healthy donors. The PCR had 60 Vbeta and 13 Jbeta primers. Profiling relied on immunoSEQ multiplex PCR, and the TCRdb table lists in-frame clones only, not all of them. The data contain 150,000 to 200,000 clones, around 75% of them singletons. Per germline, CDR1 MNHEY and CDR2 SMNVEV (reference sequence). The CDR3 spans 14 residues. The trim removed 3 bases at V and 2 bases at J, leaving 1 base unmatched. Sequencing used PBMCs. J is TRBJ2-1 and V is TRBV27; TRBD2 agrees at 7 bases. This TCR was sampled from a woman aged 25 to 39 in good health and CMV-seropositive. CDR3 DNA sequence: TGTGCCAGCAGTTTGGGGGGGGCCTACAATGAGCAGTTCTTC. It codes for CASSLGGAYNEQFF.